Below, 30 T cell receptor beta chains from the same sample are listed, as sequenced in a study of cytomegalovirus exposure and HLA in healthy donors. 13 Jbeta primers and 60 Vbeta primers were used for the PCR. Using immunoSEQ multiplex PCR, the repertoire was profiled, and TCRdb retains in-frame clones only, with some absent. The sample lists 140,000 to 150,000 clones; over 65% were seen once. Sequencing was carried out using PBMCs. All receptors derive from a female donor in good health and CMV-seronegative.

The rearrangement links TRBV20-1 to TRBJ2-5, with D possibly matching TRBD2 (5 bases). Between the trimmed V and J ends, which lost 2 bases and 9 bases, there was a span of 10 bases. Germline-derived CDR1 and CDR2 are DFQATT and SNEGSKA (reference sequence). The CDR3 totals 11 residues. This CDR3 is CSARRRMAQYF. The CDR3 DNA follows: TGCAGTGCTAGAAGGAGGATGGCCCAGTACTTC.

This CDR3 is CASMGGRNSGNQPQHF. The CDR3 DNA reads TGTGCCAGTATGGGAGGGAGAAATAGCGGCAATCAGCCCCAGCATTTT. This chain joins TRBV19 and TRBJ1-5; D gene ambiguous. Germline V lookup: CDR1 LNHDA, CDR2 SQIVND (reference sequence). The CDR3 length is 16 residues. Trimming shortened V by 7 bases and J by 2 bases, and 18 bases separated the two germline ends. Full variable domain (outside the CDR3, taken from reference TRBV19 and TRBJ1-5): DGGITQSPKYLFRKEGQNVTLSCEQNLNHDAMYWYRQDPGQGLRLIYYSQIVNDFQKGDIAEGYSVSREKKESFPLTVTSAQKNPTAFYLCASMGGRNSGNQPQHFGDGTRLSIL.

The V gene is TRBV27, the J gene TRBJ1-4; TRBD1 aligns across 12 bases. From germline, CDR1 is MNHEY and CDR2 SMNVEV (reference sequence). Losses at the gene ends were 3 bases for V and 5 bases for J; bases not matched to a gene: 4. This CDR3 has 16 residues. The CDR3 loop reads CASSFRDRGRNEKLFF. The DNA of the CDR3 is TGTGCCAGCAGTTTCCGGGACAGGGGGCGCAATGAAAAACTGTTTTTT.

V gene TRBV6-4 combines with J gene TRBJ2-7; 9 bases match TRBD1. V trimming: 8 bases; J trimming: 2 bases; junction bases outside the gene matches: 7. This CDR3 comprises 14 residues. Germline V gene sequence: CDR1 MRHNA, CDR2 SNTAGT. The CDR3 sequence is CASSGGQGTYEQYF. CDR3 sequence (DNA): TGTGCCAGCTCGGGGGGACAGGGAACCTACGAGCAGTACTTC.

This chain uses TRBV28 with TRBJ2-7, with a possible D match to TRBD2 (5 bases). Trimming cost V 6 bases and J 0 bases, with 24 bases left between them. CDR1 is MDHEN, CDR2 SYDVKM, per germline. This CDR3 comprises 18 residues. DNA of the CDR3: TGTGCCAGCAGCCCCCGTCTCGTATGGAGGAGGAGCTCCTACGAGCAGTACTTC. Protein product: CASSPRLVWRRSSYEQYF.

The J gene is TRBJ1-1, the V gene TRBV4-2; D remains unclear. The CDR3 runs 14 residues. Looked up from germline, CDR1 is LGHNA and CDR2 is YNFKEQ. The V and J ends lost 5 bases and 4 bases respectively, with 14 bases between them. This CDR3 is CASSGGGPSTEAFF. The CDR3, as DNA: TGTGCCAGCAGCGGCGGAGGGCCCAGCACTGAAGCTTTCTTT.

The chain combines TRBV11-2 with TRBJ2-1; 7 nucleotides match TRBD2. This CDR3 comprises 18 residues. J gave up 3 bases and V 3 bases, and 14 bases lay outside the gene matches. Germline V gene sequence: CDR1 SGHAT, CDR2 FQNNGV. Written as DNA, the CDR3 is TGTGCCAGCAGCTTTGAGCTCGGGAGGCTGGGTATCTACAATGAGCAGTTCTTC. Its protein is CASSFELGRLGIYNEQFF.

The rearrangement joins TRBV27 to TRBJ2-7; D may be TRBD2 (6 bases). Trimming removed 5 bases at V and 0 bases at J, with 14 bases between. Germline V lookup: CDR1 MNHEY, CDR2 SMNVEV (reference sequence). The CDR3 sequence is 15 residues long. Here the CDR3 reads CASSRVGGVSYEQYF. In DNA, the CDR3 is TGTGCCAGCAGTCGAGTGGGCGGGGTCTCCTACGAGCAGTACTTC.

This chain connects TRBV28 to TRBJ2-5; D is possibly TRBD1 (6 bases). This CDR3 is 14 amino acids long. The V gene lost 7 bases and the J gene lost 5 bases, with 17 bases spanning the gap. Germline V CDR1 and CDR2: MDHEN, SYDVKM. The CDR3 is CASTNTRGFETQYF. CDR3 coding DNA: TGTGCCAGCACCAACACCAGGGGTTTTGAGACCCAGTACTTC.

CDR3 loop: CASSIGGAKNIQYF. The CDR3 nucleotides read TGTGCCAGTAGTATAGGCGGCGCCAAAAACATTCAGTACTTC. V and J are TRBV19 and TRBJ2-4; D call uncertain. Germline V gene data show CDR1 as LNHDA and CDR2 as SQIVND (reference sequence). This CDR3 spans 14 amino acids. Trimming cost V 1 base and J 1 base, with 5 bases left between them. Complete variable domain (other parts from reference TRBV19 and TRBJ2-4): DGGITQSPKYLFRKEGQNVTLSCEQNLNHDAMYWYRQDPGQGLRLIYYSQIVNDFQKGDIAEGYSVSREKKESFPLTVTSAQKNPTAFYLCASSIGGAKNIQYFGAGTRLSVL.

V gene TRBV2 combines with J gene TRBJ1-1; D may be TRBD1 (5 bases). With 5 bases removed from V and 0 bases from J, the gap between germline ends came to 7 bases. Germline CDR1 and CDR2: SNHLY and FYNNEI. CDR3 length: 13 amino acids. The CDR3 loop reads CASSLGVNTEAFF. The CDR3 DNA follows: TGTGCCAGCAGTTTAGGGGTGAACACTGAAGCTTTCTTT.

The chain employs TRBV19 and TRBJ2-3; D possibly corresponds to TRBD2 (5 bases). The CDR3 has 14 amino acids. Looked up from germline, CDR1 is LNHDA and CDR2 is SQIVND (reference sequence). Between the trimmed V and J ends, which lost 3 bases and 0 bases, there was a span of 7 bases. The CDR3 DNA reads TGTGCCAGTAGTATCGGGGTTAGCACAGATACGCAGTATTTT. It translates to CASSIGVSTDTQYF.

V is TRBV7-9 and J is TRBJ1-1; D perhaps matches TRBD1 (5 bases). With 3 bases removed from V and 4 bases from J, the gap between germline ends came to 9 bases. Germline loops: CDR1 SEHNR, CDR2 FQNEAQ (reference sequence). The CDR3 length is 13 residues. In DNA form, the CDR3 reads TGTGCCAGCAGCTTGGGGGGGGGCACTGAAGCTTTCTTT. It yields the protein CASSLGGGTEAFF.

V gene TRBV5-1 combines with J gene TRBJ1-1; TRBD1 agrees at 8 bases. The CDR3 has 16 amino acids. Per the germline V gene, CDR1 is SGHRS and CDR2 is YFSETQ. Trimming removed 4 bases from V and 1 base from J; junction bases left unmatched: 9. The CDR3, as DNA: TGCGCCAGCAGCGTGGACAGGGACCTCCGGAACACTGAAGCTTTCTTT. The encoded protein is CASSVDRDLRNTEAFF.

V usage is TRBV7-8 and J usage is TRBJ2-7, with 7 nucleotides matching TRBD1. This CDR3 is built from 16 residues. Germline V CDR1 and CDR2: SGHVS, FQNEAQ. Trimming cost V 5 bases and J 1 base; bases outside gene matches: 11. The DNA of the CDR3 is TGTGCCAGCAGCAAGTCCAAGGACAGGCCGTCCTACGAGCAGTACTTC. This gives the protein CASSKSKDRPSYEQYF.

The genes are TRBV11-2 and TRBJ1-1; possible D gene TRBD1, 6 bases. Germline V lookup: CDR1 SGHAT, CDR2 FQNNGV. This CDR3 has 13 residues. The V and J ends lost 3 bases and 8 bases respectively, with 13 bases between them. The CDR3 nucleotides read TGTGCCAGCAGCTTTATTTCGACAGGAGAAGCTTTCTTT. Protein product: CASSFISTGEAFF.

This chain joins TRBV7-9 and TRBJ2-5; possibly TRBD1 for D (5 bases). From germline, CDR1 is SEHNR and CDR2 FQNEAQ (reference sequence). This CDR3 region has 14 residues. V was cut by 5 bases and J by 4 bases, with 14 bases left in between. The CDR3 here is CASSPATERETQYF. The DNA of the CDR3 is TGTGCCAGCAGCCCCGCGACAGAGAGAGAGACCCAGTACTTC. Full variable domain (remainder filled in from reference TRBV7-9 and TRBJ2-5): DTGVSQNPRHKITKRGQNVTFRCDPISEHNRLYWYRQTLGQGPEFLTYFQNEAQLEKSRLLSDRFSAERPKGSFSTLEIQRTEQGDSAMYLCASSPATERETQYFGPGTRLLVL.

The V gene is TRBV15, the J gene TRBJ1-2, with unresolved D. The V gene lost 5 bases and the J gene lost 3 bases, with 16 bases spanning the gap. Germline CDR1 is LNHNV and CDR2 is YYDKDF (reference sequence). The CDR3 consists of 15 residues. In DNA form, the CDR3 reads TGTGCCACCAGCTTAGCACTGGGTTCTGACTATGGCTACACCTTC. It encodes CATSLALGSDYGYTF.

Here the CDR3 DNA reads TGTGCCAGCAGTTTTGGGGGCAGTTCCTACGAGCAGTACTTC. Its protein is CASSFGGSSYEQYF. The chain recombines TRBV27 with TRBJ2-5, with D perhaps matching TRBD1 (6 bases). The J call is doubtful: the DNA matches TRBJ2-7 better. Germline V gene lookup returns CDR1 MNHEY and CDR2 SMNVEV (reference sequence). The CDR3 sequence is 14 residues long.

This chain links TRBV30 with TRBJ2-1; the match to TRBD1 covers 8 bases. Germline V CDR1 and CDR2: GTSNPN, SVGIG (reference sequence). With 3 bases clipped from V and 6 bases from J, the junction kept 7 bases outside the gene matches. The CDR3 is made up of 14 amino acids. The CDR3 bases are TGTGCCTGGAGCTTCGGACAGGGAAGCAATGAGCAGTTCTTC. The encoded protein is CAWSFGQGSNEQFF.

The V call is TRBV28, the J call TRBJ2-7; 8 bases agree with TRBD2. Looked up from germline, CDR1 is MDHEN and CDR2 is SYDVKM. The CDR3 loop spans 15 amino acids. V lost 6 bases and J lost 2; bases outside the gene matches: 9. The CDR3 sequence: CASRDSGISTYEQYF. Written as DNA, the CDR3 is TGTGCCAGCAGGGATAGCGGGATATCGACCTACGAGCAGTACTTC.

The chain links TRBV6-5 to TRBJ1-1, with TRBD1 as a possible D gene (6 bases). The germline V gene encodes CDR1 MNHEY and CDR2 SVGAGI. The CDR3 length is 12 residues. V was cut by 6 bases and J by 5 bases, with 10 bases left in between. The CDR3 here is CASRTGLTEAFF. The CDR3, as DNA: TGTGCCAGCAGAACAGGGTTAACTGAAGCTTTCTTT.

The V call is TRBV19, the J call TRBJ2-2; D might be TRBD1 (6 bases). The V and J ends lost 4 bases and 2 bases respectively, with 20 bases between them. The V gene's germline CDR1 is LNHDA and CDR2 SQIVND (reference sequence). This CDR3 spans 18 amino acids. The CDR3 protein is CASSSRGRLPTNTGELFF. The CDR3 nucleotides are TGTGCCAGTAGTAGTAGGGGGAGACTCCCCACTAACACCGGGGAGCTGTTTTTT.

Details on this clone: At one end, the junction sequence differs from germline, possibly due to a read error. The rearrangement links TRBV10-3 to TRBJ2-2; the D is unclear. This CDR3 is 11 amino acids long. The germline V gene has CDR1 ENHRY and CDR2 SYGVKD. The CDR3 bases are TGTGCCATCGGAAACAGCGGGGAGCTGTTTTTT. Protein product: CAIGNSGELFF.

This rearrangement joins TRBV7-8 to TRBJ1-2, with D possibly being TRBD1 (6 bases). V was cut by 1 base and J by 4 bases, with 13 bases left in between. The CDR3 runs to 15 residues. CDR1 is SGHVS and CDR2 is FQNEAQ in the germline V gene. CDR3 nucleotides: TGTGCCAGCAGCTTAGACGCAGGGGTGGGCTATGGCTACACCTTC. It yields the protein CASSLDAGVGYGYTF. Full variable domain (outside the CDR3, taken from reference TRBV7-8 and TRBJ1-2): GAGVSQSPRYKVAKRGQDVALRCDPISGHVSLFWYQQALGQGPEFLTYFQNEAQLDKSGLPSDRFFAERPEGSVSTLKIQRTQQEDSAVYLCASSLDAGVGYGYTFGSGTRLTVV.

The V gene is TRBV29-1, the J gene TRBJ2-5; possible D gene TRBD2, 8 bases. Germline assignment: CDR1 SQVTM and CDR2 ANQGSEA. CDR3 length equals 14 residues. V lost 6 bases, J lost 2 bases, and 16 bases lay in between. The DNA for the CDR3 is TGCAGCGTCGGGGGGGGACAGTTTCAAGAGACCCAGTACTTC. Protein sequence: CSVGGGQFQETQYF.

The rearrangement joins TRBV12-5 to TRBJ2-2; a possible D gene is TRBD1 (5 bases). The ends were cut back, 0 bases at V and 0 bases at J, with 8 bases in the middle. The CDR3 runs to 16 residues. Germline CDR1 and CDR2: LGHNT and FRNRAP. CDR3: CASGLVPGPNTGELFF. The CDR3, as DNA: TGTGCTAGTGGTTTGGTACCAGGGCCGAACACCGGGGAGCTGTTTTTT.

V usage is TRBV13 and J usage is TRBJ2-2, with D maybe TRBD2 (7 bases). Trimming cost V 5 bases and J 5 bases, with 18 bases left between them. Germline-derived CDR1 and CDR2 are PRHDT and FYEKMQ (reference sequence). The CDR3 is 16 residues long. The CDR3 DNA is TGTGCCAGCAGCCCCCCCTGGGGGGGCGCGACCGGGGAGCTGTTTTTT. This codes for CASSPPWGGATGELFF.

This chain uses TRBV30 with TRBJ1-4, with 8 bases matching TRBD1. Germline trimming cut 3 bases from V and 7 bases from J; bases unmatched to any gene: 7. Germline assignment: CDR1 GTSNPN and CDR2 SVGIG (reference sequence). The CDR3 is 14 residues long. CDR3 DNA: TGTGCCTGGAGCCAACAGGGGGTGGCTGAAAAACTGTTTTTT. Translated, it gives CAWSQQGVAEKLFF.

The chain links TRBV5-4 to TRBJ2-1; 9 nucleotides line up with TRBD2. The CDR3 spans 15 residues. Trimming took 2 bases from V and 9 from J; bases not matched to a gene: 9. Germline values: CDR1 SGHNT, CDR2 YYREEE (reference sequence). As DNA, the CDR3 is TGTGCCAGCAGCTTTTCTGGCGGGGGGGCATCTGAGCAGTTCTTC. Translation gives CASSFSGGGASEQFF.